The 28 T cell receptor beta chains below come from one sample, sequenced in a study of CD8 T cells in ankylosing spondylitis. From the 5' RACE reads, TCRdb called clonotypes with MiXCR, one entry per CDR3 protein. The data contain approximately 240,000 distinct CDR3 sequences, about 10% of them singletons. Specimen: blood, either unsorted or a sorted T cell fraction (not recorded which). These receptor sequences come from a male donor with ankylosing spondylitis or in good health (not recorded which).

This clonotype was picked up many times. The J gene is TRBJ2-1, the V gene TRBV20-1; 8 nucleotides agree with TRBD2. The V and J ends lost 5 bases and 6 bases, in that order; junction bases with no gene match: 3. There are 12 residues in the CDR3. Germline V CDR1 and CDR2: DFQATT, SNEGSKA (reference sequence). The CDR3 region has the DNA TGCAGTGCTTCCGGGACTAGCAATGAGCAGTTCTTC. Amino acid sequence: CSASGTSNEQFF.

This clonotype was seen a few times. V gene TRBV7-9 combines with J gene TRBJ2-7; D gene unclear. The V end lost 1 base, the J end lost 3 bases, and 10 bases lay between the germline ends. Germline CDR1 and CDR2: SEHNR and FQNEAQ (reference sequence). CDR3 length: 14 residues. Here the CDR3 reads CASSLEYGSYEQYF. Written as DNA, the CDR3 is TGTGCCAGCAGCTTAGAGTACGGCAGCTACGAGCAGTACTTC.

This clonotype was counted ten times or more. The chain combines TRBV12-3 or TRBV12-4 with TRBJ1-5; D is possibly TRBD1 (5 bases). This CDR3 has 14 residues. V was clipped by 6 bases and J by 0 bases, with 9 bases between them. The CDR3 loop reads CASSSGTSNQPQHF. The CDR3 coding sequence is TGTGCCAGCAGCTCCGGGACTAGCAATCAGCCCCAGCATTTT.

This clonotype is a singleton in its sample. The chain joins TRBV7-2 to TRBJ1-2, with a weak D call TRBD1 (5 bases). Deletions cut 6 bases from V and 4 bases from J, with 18 bases between. The germline V gene has CDR1 SGHTA and CDR2 FQGNSA. This CDR3 region has 15 residues. The CDR3 loop is CASSPHGGSLYGYTF. The CDR3 DNA is TGTGCCAGCAGTCCTCATGGGGGATCTCTCTATGGCTACACCTTC.

The V gene is TRBV3-1, the J gene TRBJ2-2, with 9 bases aligning to TRBD2. CDR1 is LGHDT, CDR2 YNNKEL, per germline (reference sequence). The CDR3 covers 15 residues. Trimming cost V 4 bases and J 4 bases; bases outside gene matches: 4. CDR3 region: CASSPRLAATGELFF. CDR3 DNA sequence: TGTGCCAGCAGCCCCAGACTAGCGGCCACCGGGGAGCTGTTTTTT.

This clonotype was picked up many times. The gene calls are TRBV12-3 or TRBV12-4 and TRBJ1-1; D is unresolved. The CDR3 length is 12 residues. V dropped 3 bases and J dropped 3 bases, with 5 bases sitting between them. The CDR3 DNA reads as TGTGCCAGCAGTTTTAGCTACACTGAAGCTTTCTTT. Its translation: CASSFSYTEAFF.

This clonotype was detected many times. This chain links TRBV5-1 with TRBJ2-2; 10 nucleotides agree with TRBD1. Trimming at V came to 3 bases and at J to 2 bases, leaving 4 bases not matched to a gene. The germline gives CDR1 SGHRS, CDR2 YFSETQ. The CDR3 sequence is 16 residues long. CDR3 amino acids: CASSSRTGGNTGELFF. CDR3 DNA sequence: TGCGCCAGCAGCTCCCGGACAGGGGGAAACACCGGGGAGCTGTTTTTT. Full variable domain (missing parts from reference TRBV5-1 and TRBJ2-2): KAGVTQTPRYLIKTRGQQVTLSCSPISGHRSVSWYQQTPGQGLQFLFEYFSETQRNKGNFPGRFSGRQFSNSRSEMNVSTLELGDSALYLCASSSRTGGNTGELFFGEGSRLTVL.

This clonotype was counted ten times or more. V gene TRBV5-6 combines with J gene TRBJ2-2; TRBD2 agrees at 12 bases. This CDR3 spans 14 amino acids. V gave up 7 bases and J gave up 5 bases; unmatched junction bases: 3. Germline V gene lookup returns CDR1 SGHDT and CDR2 YYEEEE. CDR3 coding DNA: TGTGCCAGCCTCGGACTAGCGGGGACCGGGGAGCTGTTTTTT. Its translation is CASLGLAGTGELFF.

This clonotype was detected a few times. The rearrangement links TRBV6-1 to TRBJ2-1; D might be TRBD1 or TRBD2, each matching 5 bases. V shed 2 bases and J shed 5 bases, with 13 bases lying between them. Germline CDR1 reads MNHNS; CDR2 reads SASEGT. CDR3 length: 15 residues. CDR3 coding DNA: TGTGCCAGCAGTGAATGGGGGACGCCGGACAATGAGCAGTTCTTC. Amino acid sequence: CASSEWGTPDNEQFF.

Many counts were recorded for this clonotype. The chain carries TRBV6-1 and TRBJ1-2; D possibly corresponds to TRBD1 (6 bases). V lost 6 bases to trimming and J lost 4 bases, with 12 bases between them. CDR1 MNHNS and CDR2 SASEGT come from the germline V gene. The CDR3 has 13 residues. CDR3 in DNA: TGTGCCAGCAGCAGGGGCAGCGGCTATGGCTACACCTTC. Its translation: CASSRGSGYGYTF.

The chain joins TRBV6-1 to TRBJ1-2; 7 positions match TRBD1. The trim removed 3 bases at V and 3 bases at J, leaving 1 base unmatched. Looked up from germline, CDR1 is MNHNS and CDR2 is SASEGT. The CDR3 runs 13 residues. CDR3 bases: TGTGCCAGCAGTGAGCAGGGGGACTATGGCTACACCTTC. It is translated as CASSEQGDYGYTF.

In its sample, this clonotype was seen many times. The CDR3, as DNA: TGTGCCACCGAGGGCCACACAGATACGCAGTATTTT. Protein product: CATEGHTDTQYF. The V and J genes are TRBV24-1 and TRBJ2-3; possible D gene TRBD2, 5 bases. Germline values: CDR1 KGHDR, CDR2 SFDVKD. V was cut by 9 bases and J by 2 bases, with 8 bases left in between. This CDR3 comprises 12 residues.

As regards this clonotype: Its ends do not fully match the called genes, so a read error is possible. V usage is TRBV11-1 and J usage is TRBJ2-3; possible D gene TRBD2, 5 bases. Looked up from germline, CDR1 is SGHAT and CDR2 is FQDESV (reference sequence). The CDR3 is made up of 13 amino acids. CDR3 in amino acids: CVSSLRRRDMQYF. In nucleotides, the CDR3 is TGTGTCAGCAGCTTAAGGAGGAGAGATATGCAGTATTTT.

The table lists this clonotype with many counts. The V and J genes are TRBV6-1 and TRBJ1-4, with D tentatively TRBD1 (5 bases). The CDR3 spans 17 residues. Trimming took off 5 bases at V and 6 bases at J, with 22 bases between the two ends. CDR1 and CDR2 (germline): MNHNS, SASEGT. The CDR3 region has the DNA TGTGCCAGCAGTAAAGACCGATTTCTCAGGGCGGATGAAAAACTGTTTTTT. It codes for CASSKDRFLRADEKLFF.

The CDR3 coding sequence is TGTGCCAGCAGCCGGGGCTCCGTGGGGGATACGCAGTATTTT. Residues: CASSRGSVGDTQYF. The chain carries TRBV12-3 or TRBV12-4 and TRBJ2-3, with D perhaps matching TRBD1 or TRBD2 (5 bases each). V lost 6 bases and J 6 bases, leaving 16 bases between the germline ends. The CDR3 extends over 14 amino acids.

The genes are TRBV7-8 and TRBJ1-6, with D possibly TRBD1 on 6 matching bases. This CDR3 has 18 residues. Germline V gene data show CDR1 as SGHVS and CDR2 as FQNEAQ. Trimming removed 4 bases at V and 6 bases at J, with 22 bases between. The CDR3, as DNA: TGTGCCAGCAGCTCCTCCCTTGTGGGGGGCGAGGGTAATTCACCCCTCCACTTT. Protein sequence: CASSSSLVGGEGNSPLHF.

At least ten counts were recorded for this clonotype. CDR3 protein: CASSYSRQGYYEQYF. The CDR3 DNA sequence: TGTGCCAGCAGTTACTCGAGACAGGGCTACTACGAGCAGTACTTC. The chain is built from TRBV6-5 and TRBJ2-7; 7 bases map to TRBD1. This CDR3 is built from 15 residues. Germline CDR1 and CDR2: MNHEY and SVGAGI. V trimming: 0 bases; J trimming: 3 bases; junction bases outside the gene matches: 5.

This clonotype was seen only a few times. V is TRBV25-1 and J is TRBJ1-2; D ambiguous. CDR3 length: 12 amino acids. V lost 1 base and J lost 8, with 8 bases in between. Germline-derived CDR1 and CDR2 are MGHDK and SYGVNS. The CDR3 loop is CASSEFMGGYTF. In DNA, the CDR3 is TGTGCCAGCAGTGAATTCATGGGGGGCTACACCTTC.

In this sample, this clonotype turned up many times. The chain carries TRBV5-5 and TRBJ2-2; 7 bases match TRBD2. Germline V CDR1 and CDR2: SGHKS, YYEKEE (reference sequence). The CDR3 has 15 amino acids. With V trimmed by 0 bases and J by 6 bases, 5 bases remained unmatched. The CDR3 protein is CASSLASGMAGELFF. CDR3 in DNA: TGTGCCAGCAGCTTGGCTAGCGGCATGGCCGGGGAGCTGTTTTTT.

This clonotype has ten or more counts. The chain is built from TRBV27 and TRBJ2-4, with TRBD1 identical over 7 bases. V shed 4 bases and J 9 bases; nucleotides not matched to a gene: 6. This CDR3 region has 13 residues. Germline loops: CDR1 MNHEY, CDR2 SMNVEV (reference sequence). The CDR3 DNA is TGTGCCAGCAGTTCGACAGGACAGGTCATTCAGTACTTC. This translates into CASSSTGQVIQYF.

The J gene is TRBJ1-5, the V gene TRBV19; D ambiguous. Trimming cost V 5 bases and J 7 bases, with 12 bases left between them. The germline CDR1 and CDR2 sequences are LNHDA and SQIVND (reference sequence). This CDR3 has 13 residues. This CDR3 reads CASSENRDQPQHF. In DNA form, the CDR3 reads TGTGCCAGTAGTGAGAACAGAGACCAGCCCCAGCATTTT.

Ten or more counts support this clonotype. V usage is TRBV15 and J usage is TRBJ1-1; no firm D call. The CDR3 has 14 amino acids. Trimming cost V 4 bases and J 0 bases, with 9 bases left between them. Per germline, CDR1 LNHNV and CDR2 YYDKDF (reference sequence). CDR3 DNA: TGTGCCACCAGCACAAAACTGATGAACACTGAAGCTTTCTTT. Protein: CATSTKLMNTEAFF. Combining the CDR3 with reference TRBV15 and TRBJ1-1 gives the whole variable domain DAMVIQNPRYQVTQFGKPVTLSCSQTLNHNVMYWYQQKSSQAPKLLFHYYDKDFNNEADTPDNFQSRRPNTSFCFLDIRSPGLGDTAMYLCATSTKLMNTEAFFGQGTRLTVV.

This clonotype was recorded at least ten times. The V call is TRBV27, the J call TRBJ2-2, with a tentative D call TRBD1 (6 bases). The CDR3 has 15 residues. CDR1 is MNHEY and CDR2 is SMNVEV in the germline V gene (reference sequence). V gave up 6 bases and J gave up 0 bases, with 11 bases separating them. CDR3 sequence reads: CASRPGVANTGELFF. DNA for the CDR3: TGTGCCAGCAGACCAGGGGTCGCGAACACCGGGGAGCTGTTTTTT.

This sequence joins TRBV7-7 and TRBJ2-5; no clear D. The CDR3 totals 15 residues. V was shortened by 4 bases and J by 1 base, with 13 bases between the two germline ends. Germline values: CDR1 SSHAT, CDR2 FNYEAQ (reference sequence). The CDR3 loop is CASSSGRTSQETQYF. The CDR3 region has the DNA TGTGCCAGCAGCTCAGGACGAACCTCCCAAGAGACCCAGTACTTC.

This clonotype was counted many times. The rearrangement links TRBV10-3 to TRBJ1-1; D is undetermined. This CDR3 contains 14 residues. V lost 6 bases and J 1 base, leaving 12 bases between the germline ends. Germline-derived CDR1 and CDR2 are ENHRY and SYGVKD. CDR3 DNA sequence: TGTGCCATCAGCTCCCCAGACACGAACACTGAAGCTTTCTTT. This gives the protein CAISSPDTNTEAFF.

The rearrangement links TRBV9 to TRBJ1-2; perhaps TRBD1 as D (5 bases). This CDR3 is built from 17 residues. V was trimmed by 0 bases and J by 1 base, leaving 16 bases between them. From germline, CDR1 is SGDLS and CDR2 YYNGEE. The CDR3 protein is CASSVAGGEPLNYGYTF. CDR3 nucleotide sequence: TGTGCCAGCAGCGTAGCTGGGGGGGAACCCCTTAACTATGGCTACACCTTC. Based on the CDR3 plus reference TRBV9 and TRBJ1-2, the full variable domain is DSGVTQTPKHLITATGQRVTLRCSPRSGDLSVYWYQQSLDQGLQFLIQYYNGEERAKGNILERFSAQQFPDLHSELNLSSLELGDSALYFCASSVAGGEPLNYGYTFGSGTRLTVV.

There are a few counts of this clonotype. J is TRBJ2-5 and V is TRBV6-5; no definite D call. V dropped 0 bases and J dropped 5 bases, with 10 bases sitting between them. The CDR3 sequence is 14 residues long. Germline-derived CDR1 and CDR2 are MNHEY and SVGAGI. This CDR3 is CASSYSSPRETQYF. The CDR3 nucleotides read TGTGCCAGCAGTTACTCGTCACCTCGGGAGACCCAGTACTTC.

At least ten counts were recorded for this clonotype. The chain is built from TRBV20-1 and TRBJ2-5; possible D gene TRBD1, 6 bases. Germline V gives CDR1 DFQATT, CDR2 SNEGSKA (reference sequence). V lost 6 bases and J lost 3, with 20 bases in between. The CDR3 runs 15 residues. CDR3 DNA sequence: TGCAGTGCCCGTCTCTGGGGGCAGGTGAAAGAGACCCAGTACTTC. Translation: CSARLWGQVKETQYF.